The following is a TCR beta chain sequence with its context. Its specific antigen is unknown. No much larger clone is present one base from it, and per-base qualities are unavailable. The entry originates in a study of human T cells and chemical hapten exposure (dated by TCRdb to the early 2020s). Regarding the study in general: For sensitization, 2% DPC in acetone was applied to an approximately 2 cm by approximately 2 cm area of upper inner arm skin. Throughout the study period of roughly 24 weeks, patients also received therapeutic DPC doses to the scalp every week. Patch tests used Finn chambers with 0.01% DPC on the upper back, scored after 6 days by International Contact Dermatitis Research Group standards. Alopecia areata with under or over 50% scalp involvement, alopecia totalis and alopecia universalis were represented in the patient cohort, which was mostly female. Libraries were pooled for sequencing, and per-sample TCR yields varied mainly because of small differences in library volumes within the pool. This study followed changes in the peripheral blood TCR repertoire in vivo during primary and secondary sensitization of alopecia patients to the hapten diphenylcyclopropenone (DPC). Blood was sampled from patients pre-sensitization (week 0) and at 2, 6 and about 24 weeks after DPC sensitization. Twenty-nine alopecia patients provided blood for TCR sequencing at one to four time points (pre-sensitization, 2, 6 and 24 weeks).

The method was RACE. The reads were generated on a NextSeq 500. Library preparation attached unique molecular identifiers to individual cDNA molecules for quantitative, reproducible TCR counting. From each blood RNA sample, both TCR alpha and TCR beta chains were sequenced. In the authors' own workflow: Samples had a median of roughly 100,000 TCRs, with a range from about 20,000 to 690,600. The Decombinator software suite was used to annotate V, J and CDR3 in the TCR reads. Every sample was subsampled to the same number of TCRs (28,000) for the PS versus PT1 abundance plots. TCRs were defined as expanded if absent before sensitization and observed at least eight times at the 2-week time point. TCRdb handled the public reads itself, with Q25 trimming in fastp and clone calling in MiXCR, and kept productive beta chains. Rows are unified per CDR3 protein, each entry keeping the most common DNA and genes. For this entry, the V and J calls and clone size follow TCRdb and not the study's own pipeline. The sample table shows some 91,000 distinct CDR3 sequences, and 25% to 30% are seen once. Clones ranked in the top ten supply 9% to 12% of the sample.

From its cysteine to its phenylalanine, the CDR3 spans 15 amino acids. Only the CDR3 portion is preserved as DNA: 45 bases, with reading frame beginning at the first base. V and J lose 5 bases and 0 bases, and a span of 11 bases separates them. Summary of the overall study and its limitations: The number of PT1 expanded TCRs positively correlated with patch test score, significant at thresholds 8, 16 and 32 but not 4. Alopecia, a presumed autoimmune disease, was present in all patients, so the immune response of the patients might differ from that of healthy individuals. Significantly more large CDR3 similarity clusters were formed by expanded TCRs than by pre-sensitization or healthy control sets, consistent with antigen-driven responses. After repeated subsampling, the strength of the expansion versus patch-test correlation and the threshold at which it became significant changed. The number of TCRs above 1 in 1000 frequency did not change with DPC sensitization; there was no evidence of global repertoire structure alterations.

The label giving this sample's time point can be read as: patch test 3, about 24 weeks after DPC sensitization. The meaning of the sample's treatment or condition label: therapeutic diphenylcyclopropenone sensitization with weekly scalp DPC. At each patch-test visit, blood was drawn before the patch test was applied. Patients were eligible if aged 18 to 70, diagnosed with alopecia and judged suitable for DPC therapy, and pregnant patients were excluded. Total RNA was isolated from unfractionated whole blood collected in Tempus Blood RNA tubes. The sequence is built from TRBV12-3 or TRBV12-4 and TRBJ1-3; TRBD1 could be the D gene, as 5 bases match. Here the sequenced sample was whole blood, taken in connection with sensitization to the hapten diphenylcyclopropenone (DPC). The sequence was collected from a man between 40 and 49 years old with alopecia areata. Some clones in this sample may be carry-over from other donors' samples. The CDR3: CASSPPGGSGNTIYF. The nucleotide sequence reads TGTGCCAGCAGTCCGCCTGGGGGCTCTGGAAACACCATATATTTT.